Listed below are T cell receptor beta chains from one sample, sequenced in a study of T cell repertoires in cytomegalovirus infection. TCRdb re-called the reads with MiXCR, one entry per CDR3 protein. The data show 250,000 to 300,000 distinct CDR3 sequences, with around 8.7% seen just once and roughly 16% held by the top ten. Sequencing was carried out using PBMCs. These receptor sequences come from a human donor in good health (CMV status not recorded). Some clones in this sample may be carry-over from other donors' samples. CDR3s include the opening cysteine and the closing phenylalanine or tryptophan. The order of the fields is clone size, J gene, V gene, CDR3 protein. Clone size is stated in some rows and not others, as once, few, many or a class when expanded.

few	TRBJ2-5	TRBV7-9	CASSTEDIKQETQYF
many	TRBJ2-5	TRBV7-2	CASSLVSRGGETQYF
many	TRBJ1-4	TRBV28	CASSLDRRINEKLFF
NA	TRBJ2-3	TRBV6-8	CASSFRRGRSTDTQYF
NA	TRBJ1-5	TRBV10-1	CASSESGSNQPQHF
many	TRBJ2-2	TRBV11-2	CASSPLVGGAGELFF
NA	TRBJ1-5	TRBV11-2	CASSSVSGTGVGQPQHF
many	TRBJ1-1	TRBV7-6	CASSRSGLGTEAFF
few	TRBJ1-4	TRBV12-3/TRBV12-4	CASSPWGLSNEKLFF
many	TRBJ1-6	TRBV5-6	CASSLRGGSINSPLHF
few	TRBJ2-2	TRBV12-3/TRBV12-4	CASSLPLGNTGELFF
NA	TRBJ1-1	TRBV29-1	CSTWTGANTEAFF
many	TRBJ1-1	TRBV7-2	CASSPPPVRSTEAFF
few	TRBJ1-5	TRBV6-2/TRBV6-3	CASSPRSTGHKDQPQHF
many	TRBJ2-5	TRBV7-2	CASSKTSGGWETQYF
many	TRBJ1-1	TRBV7-3	CASSPGHYNTEAFF
many	TRBJ1-2	TRBV7-2	CASSPGGINYGYTF
few	TRBJ2-5	TRBV5-1	CASSLGIGGQYQETQYF
many	TRBJ1-5	TRBV20-1	CSARTGGTNQPQHF
few	TRBJ2-2	TRBV10-3	CANSGTAGELFF